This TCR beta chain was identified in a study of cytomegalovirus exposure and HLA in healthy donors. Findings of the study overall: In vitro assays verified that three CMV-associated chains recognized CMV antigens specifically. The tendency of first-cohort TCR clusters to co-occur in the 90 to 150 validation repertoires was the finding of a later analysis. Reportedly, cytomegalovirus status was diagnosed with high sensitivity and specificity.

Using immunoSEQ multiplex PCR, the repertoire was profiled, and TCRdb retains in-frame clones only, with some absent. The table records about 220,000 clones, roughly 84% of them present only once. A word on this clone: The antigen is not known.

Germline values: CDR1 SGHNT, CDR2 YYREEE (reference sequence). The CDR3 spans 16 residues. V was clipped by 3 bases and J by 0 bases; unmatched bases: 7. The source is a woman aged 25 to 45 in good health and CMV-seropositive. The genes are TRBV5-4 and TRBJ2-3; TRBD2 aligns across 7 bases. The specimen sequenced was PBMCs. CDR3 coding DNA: TGTGCCAGCAGCTCGGCGGCTAGCGGTAGCACAGATACGCAGTATTTT. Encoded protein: CASSSAASGSTDTQYF.